The sequence of this T cell receptor beta chain was determined in a study of T cell changes during pregnancy in multiple sclerosis. Generated by immunoSEQ multiplex PCR, the TCRdb table keeps only in-frame clones and is missing some. The sample yields over 70,000 clones, 94% seen once. Trimming cost V 2 bases and J 0 bases; bases outside gene matches: 9. Germline V CDR1 and CDR2: SGDLS, YYNGEE. The CDR3 extends over 18 amino acids. The V call is TRBV9, the J call TRBJ2-2, with 8 bases identical to TRBD1. The sample in question was peripheral blood, obtained in the third trimester of pregnancy. This clonotype originated in a female donor with multiple sclerosis, enrolled in a pregnancy study. In DNA form, the CDR3 reads TGTGCCAGCAGCGTCCGCGAGGCGGGACAGGCGAACACCGGGGAGCTGTTTTTT. It yields the protein CASSVREAGQANTGELFF.